The TCR beta chain under discussion was sequenced for a study of human T cells and chemical hapten exposure. TCRdb used MiXCR to reprocess the RACE reads, holding one entry per CDR3 protein. This sample has 42,000 or so distinct CDR3 sequences; 8% to 9.5% occur once, and the top ten carry 15%. Whole-study findings and limits: Alopecia affecting every donor means their immune response may not match healthy people's.

The germline CDR1 and CDR2 sequences are LGHNA and YNFKEQ. J gave up 3 bases and V 1 base, and 11 bases lay outside the gene matches. The CDR3 extends over 18 amino acids. Time point reported: patch test 2, 6 weeks after DPC sensitization. The treatment was: therapeutic diphenylcyclopropenone sensitization with weekly scalp DPC. Drawing of blood took place ahead of applying each patch test. This clonotype was seen more than once but under ten times. Its antigen is unidentified. J is TRBJ2-7 and V is TRBV4-2; 11 nucleotides agree with TRBD2. The sample in question was whole blood, obtained in connection with sensitization to the hapten diphenylcyclopropenone (DPC). This receptor was obtained from a woman between 35 and 50 years old with alopecia areata. Some clones in this sample may be carry-over from other donors' samples. CDR3 bases: TGTGCCAGCAGCCAAGGAAGTTCCGTAGCGGGGGGGCTCTACGAGCAGTACTTC. Its protein product is CASSQGSSVAGGLYEQYF.